This paragraph reports one TCR beta chain. With 6 bases removed from V and 4 bases from J, the gap between germline ends came to 12 bases. The CDR3 totals 14 residues. In germline, CDR1 is SNHLY, CDR2 FYNNEI. Participants in the exposed group had met a COVID-19 case in the 2 weeks before joining the study. The data originate from a study of blood T cell repertoires in COVID-19. The wider study: Samples of COVID-19 (acute and convalescent) were obtained from the United States, Italy and Spain.

The data were produced by immunoSEQ multiplex PCR, yet TCRdb's version contains in-frame clones alone and is incomplete. Of 350,000 to 400,000 clones listed, 90% to 95% are singletons. Sequencing input: PBMCs or T cells enriched from blood (not recorded which). This sequence joins TRBV2 and TRBJ1-4, with D possibly TRBD1 on 5 matching bases. The clonotype was recovered from a woman in her thirties or forties who had been exposed to COVID-19. CDR3 sequence: CASRRRQFNEKLFF. The CDR3 DNA follows: TGTGCCAGCAGGAGGCGACAGTTTAATGAAAAACTGTTTTTT. Based on the CDR3 plus reference TRBV2 and TRBJ1-4, the full variable domain is EPEVTQTPSHQVTQMGQEVILRCVPISNHLYFYWYRQILGQKVEFLVSFYNNEISEKSEIFDDQFSVERPDGSNFTLKIRSTKLEDSAMYFCASRRRQFNEKLFFGSGTQLSVL.